Listed here are 8 T cell receptor beta chains from one sample, sequenced in a study of shared clonotypes between healthy human individuals. Naive CD8 isolation took CD45RO-negative cells positively selected for CCR7 and excluded terminally differentiated effector memory CD45RA+ cells. This table comes from immunoSEQ multiplex PCR, and its TCRdb copy is limited to in-frame clones, with some not included. The table has fewer than 850,000 clones, about 97% seen once. The sequenced sample was naive CD8+ T cells sorted from blood. Source of these receptors: a man aged 25-40 years in good health.

The chain employs TRBV9 and TRBJ2-7; the D gene is possibly TRBD2 (6 bases). V lost 3 bases to trimming and J lost 4 bases, with 17 bases between them. CDR3 size: 15 residues. The germline V gene has CDR1 SGDLS and CDR2 YYNGEE. CDR3 sequence: CASSADGLGGYEQYF. The CDR3 DNA reads TGTGCCAGCAGCGCGGACGGACTGGGGGGTTACGAGCAGTACTTC. Combining the CDR3 with reference TRBV9 and TRBJ2-7 gives the whole variable domain DSGVTQTPKHLITATGQRVTLRCSPRSGDLSVYWYQQSLDQGLQFLIQYYNGEERAKGNILERFSAQQFPDLHSELNLSSLELGDSALYFCASSADGLGGYEQYFGPGTRLTVT.

J is TRBJ2-2 and V is TRBV7-9; the D is unclear. The CDR3 length is 12 residues. V was trimmed by 5 bases and J by 6 bases, leaving 7 bases between them. CDR1 and CDR2 (germline): SEHNR, FQNEAQ (reference sequence). CDR3 nucleotides: TGTGCCAGCAGCCTACCCCCCGGGGAGCTGTTTTTT. Translated: CASSLPPGELFF. Based on the CDR3 plus reference TRBV7-9 and TRBJ2-2, the full variable domain is DTGVSQNPRHKITKRGQNVTFRCDPISEHNRLYWYRQTLGQGPEFLTYFQNEAQLEKSRLLSDRFSAERPKGSFSTLEIQRTEQGDSAMYLCASSLPPGELFFGEGSRLTVL.

V and J are TRBV4-1 and TRBJ2-7; D is ambiguous. The ends were cut back, 2 bases at V and 3 bases at J, with 14 bases in the middle. The CDR3 consists of 15 residues. The V gene's germline CDR1 is MGHRA and CDR2 YSYEKL. CDR3 sequence: CASSQLGGVFYEQYF. CDR3 nucleotides: TGCGCCAGCAGCCAATTAGGTGGGGTCTTCTACGAGCAGTACTTC.

V and J are TRBV4-1 and TRBJ2-5; D is ambiguous. From germline, CDR1 is MGHRA and CDR2 YSYEKL. Trimming left V 0 bases short and J 1 base short, with 9 bases between. The CDR3 has 15 residues. The CDR3 loop reads CASSQDRSPQETQYF. CDR3 coding DNA: TGCGCCAGCAGCCAAGATCGTAGCCCCCAAGAGACCCAGTACTTC.

This chain connects TRBV19 to TRBJ2-3; 12 bases are a match to TRBD2. Germline-derived CDR1 and CDR2 are LNHDA and SQIVND (reference sequence). Losses at the gene ends were 5 bases for V and 4 bases for J; bases not matched to a gene: 7. This CDR3 is 16 amino acids long. CDR3 nucleotides: TGTGCCAGTAGTTTCCCGACTAGCGGGAGAGCAGATACGCAGTATTTT. Amino acid sequence: CASSFPTSGRADTQYF.

This chain uses TRBV7-9 with TRBJ2-7; 8 nucleotides agree with TRBD1. The CDR3 is made up of 16 amino acids. The V gene end was trimmed by 5 bases and the J gene end by 5 bases; junction bases not matched to a gene: 14. Germline-derived CDR1 and CDR2 are SEHNR and FQNEAQ (reference sequence). The CDR3 region is CASSQPSRGRHDEQYF. The CDR3 DNA is TGTGCCAGCAGCCAACCTTCCAGGGGGCGGCACGACGAGCAGTACTTC. Based on the CDR3 plus reference TRBV7-9 and TRBJ2-7, the full variable domain is DTGVSQNPRHKITKRGQNVTFRCDPISEHNRLYWYRQTLGQGPEFLTYFQNEAQLEKSRLLSDRFSAERPKGSFSTLEIQRTEQGDSAMYLCASSQPSRGRHDEQYFGPGTRLTVT.

This clone was observed once. The J gene is TRBJ2-7, the V gene TRBV7-8; the match to TRBD2 covers 9 bases. Germline trimming cut 3 bases from V and 2 bases from J; bases unmatched to any gene: 11. Germline CDR1 and CDR2: SGHVS and FQNEAQ. The CDR3 runs 17 residues. As DNA, the CDR3 is TGTGCCAGCAGCTTGGCAACCCCGCGGGAGGGACCCTACGAGCAGTACTTC. Translated, it gives CASSLATPREGPYEQYF.

A single count supports this clone. The chain uses TRBV10-2 and TRBJ2-5; tentatively, D is TRBD2 (6 bases). The V gene's germline CDR1 is WSHSY and CDR2 SAAADI. V dropped 0 bases and J dropped 0 bases, with 11 bases sitting between them. The CDR3 is 16 amino acids. CDR3 amino acids: CASSESYASDQETQYF. DNA of the CDR3: TGCGCCAGCAGTGAGTCATATGCTAGCGACCAAGAGACCCAGTACTTC.